These 29 T cell receptor beta chains were sequenced from one sample in a study of early T cells in non-severe SARS-CoV-2 infection. TCRdb independently ran MiXCR on the 5' RACE reads; one entry per CDR3 protein. The sample contains approximately 34,000 distinct CDR3 sequences, about 8% of which appear only once. The sequences come from whole blood, collected at baseline. All receptors come from an adult who was a healthcare worker with PCR-confirmed SARS-CoV-2 infection or an uninfected control (not recorded which).

The chain has TRBV19 and TRBJ2-2, with D possibly TRBD2 on 6 matching bases. Germline CDR1 reads LNHDA; CDR2 reads SQIVND (reference sequence). CDR3 length equals 12 residues. The ends were cut back, 7 bases at V and 10 bases at J, with 13 bases in the middle. The CDR3 protein is CASKQRVSELFF. The CDR3 DNA reads TGTGCCAGTAAACAGCGGGTTTCGGAGCTGTTTTTT.

In its sample, this clonotype was seen a few times. The chain links TRBV7-9 to TRBJ1-6; a weak D match, TRBD1 (6 bases). CDR1 and CDR2 from the germline V gene are SEHNR and FQNEAQ (reference sequence). Trimming stripped 7 bases from V and 9 bases from J, with 16 bases between. The CDR3 sequence is 14 residues long. The CDR3, as DNA: TGTGCCAGCACCAAGGCAGGGGAGGCTTCACCCCTCCACTTT. It is translated as CASTKAGEASPLHF.

The V and J genes are TRBV10-3 and TRBJ1-6; D call uncertain. Trimming pared 7 bases from V and 9 bases from J, leaving 13 bases between. The CDR3 is 13 residues long. CDR1 and CDR2 from the germline V gene are ENHRY and SYGVKD. The CDR3 here is CAITFGEGSPLHF. CDR3 DNA: TGTGCCATCACCTTCGGGGAAGGTTCACCCCTCCACTTT.

Of note for this clonotype: One base away lies a much larger clone, so this may be a sequencing read error. The J gene is TRBJ2-3, the V gene TRBV5-6, with D hard to call. There are 14 residues in the CDR3. Germline V gene data show CDR1 as SGHDT and CDR2 as YYEEEE. As DNA, the CDR3 is TGTGTCAGCAGCTTGTGGCAAAGCACAGATACGCAGTATTTT. It codes for CVSSLWQSTDTQYF. The full variable domain, with the rest looked up from reference TRBV5-6 and TRBJ2-3, is DAGVTQSPTHLIKTRGQQVTLRCSPKSGHDTVSWYQQALGQGPQFIFQYYEEEERQRGNFPDRFSGHQFPNYSSELNVNALLLGDSALYLCVSSLWQSTDTQYFGPGTRLTVL.

This clonotype was picked up a small number of times. The chain carries TRBV5-1 and TRBJ2-3; D unresolved. This CDR3 is built from 13 residues. Germline V lookup: CDR1 SGHRS, CDR2 YFSETQ. V dropped 0 bases and J dropped 3 bases, with 5 bases sitting between them. As DNA, the CDR3 is TGCGCCAGCAGCTTGGATGAAACAGATACGCAGTATTTT. Amino acid sequence: CASSLDETDTQYF.

In its sample, this clonotype was seen many times. The V gene is TRBV11-3, the J gene TRBJ2-1; tentative D call: TRBD2 (6 bases). The CDR3 is 16 residues long. Germline CDR1 and CDR2: SGHNT and YENEEA. Trimming left V 3 bases short and J 3 bases short, with 15 bases between. DNA of the CDR3: TGTGCCAGCAGCTTGTCCGGGGTAGCGGACTACAATGAGCAGTTCTTC. Its protein is CASSLSGVADYNEQFF.

This sequence joins TRBV5-5 and TRBJ2-7, with unresolved D. The CDR3 is 15 residues long. Germline V gene sequence: CDR1 SGHKS, CDR2 YYEKEE (reference sequence). V was trimmed by 1 base and J by 4 bases, leaving 15 bases between them. DNA of the CDR3: TGTGCCAGCAGCTTGTCAGAGTCGGAGCTTTACGAGCAGTACTTC. Translating it yields CASSLSESELYEQYF.

This clonotype was observed a few times. The rearrangement joins TRBV6-6 to TRBJ1-1, with D maybe TRBD1 (6 bases). The germline V gene has CDR1 MNHNY and CDR2 SVGAGI (reference sequence). The CDR3 has 12 amino acids. V was clipped by 10 bases and J by 4 bases, with 13 bases between them. CDR3 loop: CAIGGQSTEAFF. The CDR3 DNA reads as TGTGCCATAGGGGGGCAGAGCACTGAAGCTTTCTTT.

This clonotype has ten or more counts. For the CDR3, the DNA is TGTGCCATCAGTGTGCAGTACTTC. Its translation: CAISVQYF. This chain joins TRBV10-3 and TRBJ2-7; D is uncertain. This CDR3 has 8 residues. The V gene's germline CDR1 is ENHRY and CDR2 SYGVKD. Trimming cost V 4 bases and J 9 bases, with 1 base left between them.

The sample holds many counts of this clonotype. The chain links TRBV6-5 to TRBJ2-4, with D possibly matching TRBD2 (5 bases). Germline CDR1 reads MNHEY; CDR2 reads SVGAGI. The CDR3 loop spans 13 amino acids. V lost 6 bases, J lost 3 bases, and 9 bases lay in between. The CDR3 loop reads CASRSGDKNIQYF. The CDR3, as DNA: TGTGCCAGCAGGTCCGGGGACAAAAACATTCAGTACTTC.

This clonotype appeared many times. The genes are TRBV20-1 and TRBJ2-5; TRBD2 might be the D (5 bases). Trimming shortened V by 6 bases and J by 4 bases, and 30 bases separated the two germline ends. Germline V gene lookup returns CDR1 DFQATT and CDR2 SNEGSKA (reference sequence). The CDR3 runs to 18 residues. DNA for the CDR3: TGCAGTGCCACCCGACCGATCCCCCTGCCACTAGAAGGAGAGACCCAGTACTTC. Translated, it gives CSATRPIPLPLEGETQYF.

This clonotype was recorded many times. The CDR3 nucleotides read TGCGCCAGCAGACCCGGACAGGGTGCCTACGAGCAGTACTTC. Its translation: CASRPGQGAYEQYF. V is TRBV5-1 and J is TRBJ2-7, with 8 positions matching TRBD1. V gave up 5 bases and J gave up 2 bases; unmatched junction bases: 6. This CDR3 is 14 amino acids long. CDR1 is SGHRS and CDR2 is YFSETQ in the germline V gene.

V gene TRBV6-1 combines with J gene TRBJ2-7, with 7 bases aligning to TRBD1. Germline CDR1 reads MNHNS; CDR2 reads SASEGT. With V trimmed by 8 bases and J by 3 bases, 1 base remained unmatched. CDR3 length: 11 amino acids. The CDR3, as DNA: TGTGCCAGCGGGGACAGCTACGAGCAGTACTTC. This sequence encodes CASGDSYEQYF.

The V call is TRBV5-6, the J call TRBJ2-7; 10 bases are shared with TRBD2. Per germline, CDR1 SGHDT and CDR2 YYEEEE. The V segment lost 4 bases and the J segment 0 bases; nucleotides outside the gene matches: 4. CDR3 length equals 15 residues. CDR3 protein: CASSSPSGGSYEQYF. The CDR3, as DNA: TGTGCCAGCAGCAGCCCTAGCGGGGGCTCCTACGAGCAGTACTTC.

The chain has TRBV7-9 and TRBJ1-4, with TRBD1 matching over 8 bases. The CDR3 has 14 residues. Trimming took 3 bases from V and 7 from J; bases not matched to a gene: 4. Germline V gene data show CDR1 as SEHNR and CDR2 as FQNEAQ (reference sequence). The CDR3 DNA reads TGTGCCAGCAGCTTCTTTGGACAGGGTGAAAAACTGTTTTTT. This sequence encodes CASSFFGQGEKLFF.

Note on this clonotype: Its ends do not fully match the called genes, so a read error is possible. The chain carries TRBV7-4 and TRBJ2-7; possibly TRBD2 for D (5 bases). CDR3 length: 13 residues. CDR1 is SGHVT and CDR2 is SQSDAQ in the germline V gene. The CDR3 DNA reads as TGTGCCAGCAGCTTATCGTTCTTCCAACCTGGACTCTTC. It yields the protein CASSLSFFQPGLF.

V usage is TRBV7-3 and J usage is TRBJ2-1; 8 nucleotides agree with TRBD2. Germline V gene sequence: CDR1 SGHTA, CDR2 FQGTGA. The V segment lost 4 bases and the J segment 7 bases; nucleotides outside the gene matches: 3. The CDR3 sequence is 13 residues long. CDR3 sequence (DNA): TGTGCCAGCAGCTGGCGGGGGGAGAATGAGCAGTTCTTC. It yields the protein CASSWRGENEQFF.

This clonotype occurred many times. The V call is TRBV29-1, the J call TRBJ2-7; TRBD1 aligns across 9 bases. CDR1 and CDR2 from the germline V gene are SQVTM and ANQGSEA. Trimming at V came to 2 bases and at J to 5 bases, leaving 7 bases not matched to a gene. The CDR3 runs to 14 residues. The CDR3 is CSVELGTGLNEQYF. For the CDR3, the DNA is TGCAGCGTTGAATTGGGGACAGGGCTGAACGAGCAGTACTTC.

This chain uses TRBV6-1 with TRBJ2-1; 7 bases line up with TRBD1. J lost 13 bases, V lost 2 bases, and 5 bases had no gene match. The CDR3 spans 12 residues. Germline loops: CDR1 MNHNS, CDR2 SASEGT. For the CDR3, the DNA is TGTGCCAGCAGTGAAATCGACAGGGATCAGTTCTTC. It yields the protein CASSEIDRDQFF.

The rearrangement links TRBV20-1 to TRBJ2-1, with D uncertain. Germline V lookup: CDR1 DFQATT, CDR2 SNEGSKA (reference sequence). The V and J ends lost 4 bases and 7 bases respectively, with 20 bases between them. The length of the CDR3 is 15 residues. The CDR3 bases are TGCAGTGCTAATCCCACCGCCGTTGGGTTTAATGAGCAGTTCTTC. Its protein is CSANPTAVGFNEQFF.

The rearrangement joins TRBV3-1 to TRBJ1-1, with a weak D call TRBD1 (6 bases). Germline CDR1 reads LGHDT; CDR2 reads YNNKEL (reference sequence). V lost 0 bases and J lost 1, with 12 bases in between. CDR3 size: 16 residues. The CDR3 loop reads CASSQDFGTPNTEAFF. The CDR3 DNA sequence: TGTGCCAGCAGCCAAGATTTTGGGACACCGAACACTGAAGCTTTCTTT.

This clonotype was picked up many times. The genes are TRBV6-6 and TRBJ2-7, with TRBD2 matching over 11 bases. The CDR3 has 13 amino acids. V lost 0 bases and J lost 12; bases outside the gene matches: 4. Germline lookup yields CDR1 MNHNY and CDR2 SVGAGI (reference sequence). The CDR3 nucleotides are TGTGCCAGCAGTTACTCGACTAGCGGGGAGGGGTACTTC. Protein product: CASSYSTSGEGYF.

The sample holds a few counts of this clonotype. The V and J genes are TRBV11-2 and TRBJ1-1; 7 bases line up with TRBD1. In germline, CDR1 is SGHAT, CDR2 FQNNGV. The V segment lost 4 bases and the J segment 7 bases; nucleotides outside the gene matches: 9. The CDR3 contains 14 residues. The DNA of the CDR3 is TGTGCCAGCAGCTCCTCAGGGGGTGGCAATGAAGCTTTCTTT. It codes for CASSSSGGGNEAFF. Full variable domain (outside the CDR3, taken from reference TRBV11-2 and TRBJ1-1): EAGVAQSPRYKIIEKRQSVAFWCNPISGHATLYWYQQILGQGPKLLIQFQNNGVVDDSQLPKDRFSAERLKGVDSTLKIQPAKLEDSAVYLCASSSSGGGNEAFFGQGTRLTVV.

V gene TRBV5-1 combines with J gene TRBJ2-7; 8 bases fit TRBD2. Trimming cost V 2 bases and J 3 bases; bases outside gene matches: 7. The CDR3 spans 15 residues. Germline V gene lookup returns CDR1 SGHRS and CDR2 YFSETQ. CDR3 in DNA: TGCGCCAGCAGCTTACAGTCGGGGGGGCACTACGAGCAGTACTTC. The encoded protein is CASSLQSGGHYEQYF.

V gene TRBV7-2 combines with J gene TRBJ2-2; the match to TRBD2 covers 9 bases. Trimming cost V 2 bases and J 7 bases; bases outside gene matches: 5. Per the germline V gene, CDR1 is SGHTA and CDR2 is FQGNSA. CDR3 size: 15 residues. The CDR3 DNA follows: TGTGCCAGCAGCTTACGGACTAGCGTAGGCGGGGAGCTGTTTTTT. This gives the protein CASSLRTSVGGELFF.

In its sample, this clonotype was seen many times. The gene calls are TRBV29-1 and TRBJ2-6; D is ambiguous. The CDR3 has 15 amino acids. Germline values: CDR1 SQVTM, CDR2 ANQGSEA. The V gene lost 2 bases and the J gene lost 0 bases, with 8 bases spanning the gap. For the CDR3, the DNA is TGCAGCGTTGAAAGGTGGACCTCTGGGGCCAACGTCCTGACTTTC. As protein: CSVERWTSGANVLTF.

About this clonotype: A clone one base away is much larger, so this may be a read error. The chain's CDR3 is CASSWTHGSGELFF. The DNA of the CDR3 is TGTGCCAGCAGTTGGACCCATGGTTCCGGGGAGCTGTTTTTT. The V call is TRBV28, the J call TRBJ2-2; no reliable D call. The CDR3 is made up of 14 amino acids. The V gene's germline CDR1 is MDHEN and CDR2 SYDVKM. Deletions cut 4 bases from V and 6 bases from J, with 12 bases between.

The CDR3 reads CASSLSVGDGQPQHF. The CDR3 nucleotides are TGCGCCAGCAGCTTGTCGGTAGGGGACGGACAGCCCCAGCATTTT. This chain uses TRBV5-1 with TRBJ1-5; D may be TRBD1 (5 bases). V dropped 1 base and J dropped 7 bases, with 15 bases sitting between them. The CDR3 contains 15 residues. The germline CDR1 and CDR2 sequences are SGHRS and YFSETQ.

This clonotype was observed a few times. The gene calls are TRBV18 and TRBJ1-5; 11 nucleotides line up with TRBD1. The length of the CDR3 is 18 residues. Unmatched junction bases numbered 9, after V lost 4 bases and J lost 1 base. Looked up from germline, CDR1 is KGHSH and CDR2 is LQKENI. The CDR3 region is CASSQGTGGRVSNQPQHF. CDR3 coding DNA: TGTGCCAGCTCACAGGGGACAGGGGGACGAGTAAGCAATCAGCCCCAGCATTTT.